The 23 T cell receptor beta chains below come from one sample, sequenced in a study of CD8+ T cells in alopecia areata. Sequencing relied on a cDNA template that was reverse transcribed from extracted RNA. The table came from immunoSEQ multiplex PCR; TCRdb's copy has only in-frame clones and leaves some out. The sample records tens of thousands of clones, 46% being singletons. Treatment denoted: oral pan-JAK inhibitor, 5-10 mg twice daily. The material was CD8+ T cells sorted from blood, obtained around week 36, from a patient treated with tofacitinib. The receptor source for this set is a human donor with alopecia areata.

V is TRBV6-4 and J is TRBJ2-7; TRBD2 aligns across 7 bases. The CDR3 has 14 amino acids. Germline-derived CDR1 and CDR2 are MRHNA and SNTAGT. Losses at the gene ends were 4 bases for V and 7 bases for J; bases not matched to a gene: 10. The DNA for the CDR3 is TGTGCCAGCAGTGCTAGCGGAGCCTACAATGAGCAGTACTTC. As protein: CASSASGAYNEQYF.

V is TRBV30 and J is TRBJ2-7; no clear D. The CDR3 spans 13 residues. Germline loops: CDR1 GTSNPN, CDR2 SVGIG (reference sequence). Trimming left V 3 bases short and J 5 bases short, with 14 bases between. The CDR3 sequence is CAWSLNWVHEQYF. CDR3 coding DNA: TGTGCCTGGAGCTTGAATTGGGTCCACGAGCAGTACTTC.

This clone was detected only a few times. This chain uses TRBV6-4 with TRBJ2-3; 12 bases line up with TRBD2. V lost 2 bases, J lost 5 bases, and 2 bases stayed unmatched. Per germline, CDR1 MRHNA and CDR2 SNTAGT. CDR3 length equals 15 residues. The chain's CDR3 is CASSDLAGGGDTQYF. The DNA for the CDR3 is TGTGCCAGCAGTGACCTAGCGGGAGGGGGAGATACGCAGTATTTT.

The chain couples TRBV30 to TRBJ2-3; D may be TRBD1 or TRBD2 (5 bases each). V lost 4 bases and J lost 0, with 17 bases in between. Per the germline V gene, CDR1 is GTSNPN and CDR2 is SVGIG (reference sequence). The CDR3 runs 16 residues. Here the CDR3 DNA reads TGTGCCTGGAACCAGGGCACTACGGGGAGCACAGATACGCAGTATTTT. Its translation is CAWNQGTTGSTDTQYF.

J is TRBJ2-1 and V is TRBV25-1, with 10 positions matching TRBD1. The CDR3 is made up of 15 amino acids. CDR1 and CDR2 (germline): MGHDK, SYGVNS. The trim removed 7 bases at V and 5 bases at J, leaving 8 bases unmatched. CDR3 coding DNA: TGTGCCAGCATTATAGACAGGGGGCCTGACAATGAGCAGTTCTTC. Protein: CASIIDRGPDNEQFF.

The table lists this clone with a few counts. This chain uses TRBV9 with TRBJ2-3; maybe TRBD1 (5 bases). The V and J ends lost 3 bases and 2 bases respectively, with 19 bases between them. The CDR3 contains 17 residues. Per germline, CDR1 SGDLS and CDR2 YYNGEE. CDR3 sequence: CASSEDNLPVDTDTQYF. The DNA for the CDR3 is TGTGCCAGCAGCGAGGACAATTTACCAGTTGACACAGATACGCAGTATTTT.

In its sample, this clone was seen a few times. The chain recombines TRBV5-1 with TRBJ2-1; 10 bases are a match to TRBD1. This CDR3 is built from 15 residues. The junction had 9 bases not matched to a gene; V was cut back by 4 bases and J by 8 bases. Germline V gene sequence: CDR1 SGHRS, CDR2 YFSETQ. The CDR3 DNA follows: TGCGCCAGCAGCGAGGGGACAGGGGAAATGTATGAGCAGTTCTTC. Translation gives CASSEGTGEMYEQFF.

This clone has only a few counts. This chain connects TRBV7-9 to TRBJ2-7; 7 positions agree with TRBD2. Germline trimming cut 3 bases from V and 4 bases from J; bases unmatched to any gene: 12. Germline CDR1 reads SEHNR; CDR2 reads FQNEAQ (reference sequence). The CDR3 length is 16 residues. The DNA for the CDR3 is TGTGCCAGCAGCTTTTCCTCGACTAGCAAGAAGTACGAGCAGTACTTC. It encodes CASSFSSTSKKYEQYF.

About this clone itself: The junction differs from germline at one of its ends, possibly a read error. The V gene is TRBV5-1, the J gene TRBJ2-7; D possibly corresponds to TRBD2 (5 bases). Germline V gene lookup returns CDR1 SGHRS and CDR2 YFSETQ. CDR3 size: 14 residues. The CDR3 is CASSLGTGPYGQYF. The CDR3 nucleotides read TGCGCCAGCAGCTTGGGGACTGGACCCTACGGGCAGTACTTC.

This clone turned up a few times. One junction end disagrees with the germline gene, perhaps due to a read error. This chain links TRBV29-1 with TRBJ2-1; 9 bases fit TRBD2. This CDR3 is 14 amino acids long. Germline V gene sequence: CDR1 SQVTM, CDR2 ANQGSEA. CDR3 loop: CSAEGLAGNNEQFF. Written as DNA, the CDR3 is TGCAGCGCTGAAGGGCTAGCGGGGAACAATGAGCAGTTCTTC.

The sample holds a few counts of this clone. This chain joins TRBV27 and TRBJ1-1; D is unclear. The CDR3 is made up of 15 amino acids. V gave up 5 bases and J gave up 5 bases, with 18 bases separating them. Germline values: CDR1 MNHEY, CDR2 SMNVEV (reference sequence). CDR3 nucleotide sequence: TGTGCCAGCAGTGAAGGACGTTGGTATGGAACTGAAGCTTTCTTT. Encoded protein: CASSEGRWYGTEAFF.

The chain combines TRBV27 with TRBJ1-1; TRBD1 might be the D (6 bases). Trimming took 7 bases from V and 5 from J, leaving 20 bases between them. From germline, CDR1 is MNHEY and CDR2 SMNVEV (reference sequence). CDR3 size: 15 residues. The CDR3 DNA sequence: TGTGCCAGCACTCCCCCCGGGGGCGCCGTGACTGAAGCTTTCTTT. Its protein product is CASTPPGGAVTEAFF.

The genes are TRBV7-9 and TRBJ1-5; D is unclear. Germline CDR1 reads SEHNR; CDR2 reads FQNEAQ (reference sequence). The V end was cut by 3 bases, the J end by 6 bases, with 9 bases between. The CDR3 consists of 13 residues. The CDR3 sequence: CASSFTFGQPQHF. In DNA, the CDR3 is TGTGCCAGCAGCTTTACTTTCGGTCAGCCCCAGCATTTT.

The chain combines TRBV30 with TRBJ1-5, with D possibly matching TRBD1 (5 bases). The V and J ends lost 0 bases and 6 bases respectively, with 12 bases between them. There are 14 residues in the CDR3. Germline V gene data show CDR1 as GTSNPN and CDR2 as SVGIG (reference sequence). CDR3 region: CAWSVGQGGQPQHF. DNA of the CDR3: TGTGCCTGGAGTGTCGGGCAGGGAGGTCAGCCCCAGCATTTT.

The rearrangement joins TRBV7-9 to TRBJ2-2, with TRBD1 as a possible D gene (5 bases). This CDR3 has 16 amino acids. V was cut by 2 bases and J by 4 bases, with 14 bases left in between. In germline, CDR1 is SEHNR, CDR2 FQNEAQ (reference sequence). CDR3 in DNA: TGTGCCAGCAGCTTAAGTCCAGGGAACCCCACCGGGGAGCTGTTTTTT. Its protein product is CASSLSPGNPTGELFF.

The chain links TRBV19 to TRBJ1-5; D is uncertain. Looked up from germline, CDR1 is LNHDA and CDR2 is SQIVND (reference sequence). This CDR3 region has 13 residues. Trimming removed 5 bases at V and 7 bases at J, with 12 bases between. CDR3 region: CASSFGVEQPQHF. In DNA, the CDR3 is TGTGCCAGTAGTTTCGGGGTCGAACAGCCCCAGCATTTT. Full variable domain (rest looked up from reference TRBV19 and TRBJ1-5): DGGITQSPKYLFRKEGQNVTLSCEQNLNHDAMYWYRQDPGQGLRLIYYSQIVNDFQKGDIAEGYSVSREKKESFPLTVTSAQKNPTAFYLCASSFGVEQPQHFGDGTRLSIL.

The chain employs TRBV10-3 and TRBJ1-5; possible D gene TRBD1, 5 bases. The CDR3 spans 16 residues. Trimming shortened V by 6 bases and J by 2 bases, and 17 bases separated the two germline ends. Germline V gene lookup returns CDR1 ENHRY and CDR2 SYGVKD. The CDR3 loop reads CAISQGLRGGNQPQHF. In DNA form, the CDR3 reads TGTGCCATCAGCCAGGGACTACGGGGTGGCAATCAGCCCCAGCATTTT.

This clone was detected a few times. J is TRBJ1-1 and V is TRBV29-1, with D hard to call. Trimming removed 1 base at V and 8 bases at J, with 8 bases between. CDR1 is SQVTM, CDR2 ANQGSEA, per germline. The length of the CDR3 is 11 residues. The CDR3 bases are TGCAGCGTTGAAGCCTTGCTCGAAGCTTTCTTT. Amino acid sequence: CSVEALLEAFF. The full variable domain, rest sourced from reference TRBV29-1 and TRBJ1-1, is SAVISQKPSRDICQRGTSLTIQCQVDSQVTMMFWYRQQPGQSLTLIATANQGSEATYESGFVIDKFPISRPNLTFSTLTVSNMSPEDSSIYLCSVEALLEAFFGQGTRLTVV.

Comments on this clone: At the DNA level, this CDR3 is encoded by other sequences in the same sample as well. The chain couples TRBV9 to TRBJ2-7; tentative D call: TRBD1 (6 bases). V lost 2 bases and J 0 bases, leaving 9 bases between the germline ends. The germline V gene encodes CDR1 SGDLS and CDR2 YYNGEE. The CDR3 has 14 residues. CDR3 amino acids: CASSVSGASYEQYF. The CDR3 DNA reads TGTGCCAGCAGCGTGTCAGGGGCCTCCTACGAGCAGTACTTC.

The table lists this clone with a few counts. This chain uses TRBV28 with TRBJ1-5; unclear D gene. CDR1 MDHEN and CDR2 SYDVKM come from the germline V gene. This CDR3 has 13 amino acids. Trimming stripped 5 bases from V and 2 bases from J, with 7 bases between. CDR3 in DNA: TGTGCCAGCAGTCCTATGGGCAATCAGCCCCAGCATTTT. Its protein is CASSPMGNQPQHF.

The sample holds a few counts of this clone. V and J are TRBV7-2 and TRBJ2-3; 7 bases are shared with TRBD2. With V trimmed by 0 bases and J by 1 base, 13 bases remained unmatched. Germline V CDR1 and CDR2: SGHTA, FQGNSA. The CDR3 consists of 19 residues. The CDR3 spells CASSLAPVSSGVGTDTQYF. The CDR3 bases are TGTGCCAGCAGCTTAGCGCCCGTGTCTAGCGGAGTAGGCACAGATACGCAGTATTTT.

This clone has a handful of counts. The CDR3 nucleotides are TGCAGCGCCTGGGGGGGATGGAGCGAAGCTTTCTTT. Translated: CSAWGGWSEAFF. The chain couples TRBV29-1 to TRBJ1-1, with D possibly matching TRBD1 (5 bases). Germline CDR1 SQVTM, CDR2 ANQGSEA. Trimming shortened V by 7 bases and J by 8 bases, and 17 bases separated the two germline ends. The length of the CDR3 is 12 residues.

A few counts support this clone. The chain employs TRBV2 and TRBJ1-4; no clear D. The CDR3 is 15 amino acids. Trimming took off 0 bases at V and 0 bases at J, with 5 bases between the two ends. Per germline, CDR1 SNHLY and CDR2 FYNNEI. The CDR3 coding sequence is TGTGCCAGCAGTGAAGCGTGGACAACTAATGAAAAACTGTTTTTT. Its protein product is CASSEAWTTNEKLFF.